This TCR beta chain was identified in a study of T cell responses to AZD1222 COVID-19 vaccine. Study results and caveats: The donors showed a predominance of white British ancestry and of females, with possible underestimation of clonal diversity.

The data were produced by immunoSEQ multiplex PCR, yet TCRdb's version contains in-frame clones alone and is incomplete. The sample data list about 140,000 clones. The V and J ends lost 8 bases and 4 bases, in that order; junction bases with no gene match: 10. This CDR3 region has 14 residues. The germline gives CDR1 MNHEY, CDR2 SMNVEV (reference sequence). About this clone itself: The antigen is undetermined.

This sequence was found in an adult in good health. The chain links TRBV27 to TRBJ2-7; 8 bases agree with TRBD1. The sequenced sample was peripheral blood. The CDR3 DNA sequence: TGTGCCAGCCAGGACAGGGTGAAACCTTACGAGCAGTACTTC. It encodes CASQDRVKPYEQYF.